Below, one T cell receptor (beta chain) is given with its context. Its matching antigen is unknown. The data derive from a study of T cells in Graves' hyperthyroidism and ophthalmopathy. Across the study: Peripheral blood was acquired at first diagnosis, ahead of any therapy whatsoever. General study points: Blood also held most thyroid clonotypes expanded beyond 0.001.

It was uncontrolled infection, other autoimmune disease, pregnancy or lactation that excluded patients. Clinical symptoms, serum thyroxine, TRAb, thyroid ultrasound and orbital computed tomography established diagnosis. Amplified regions were TCR beta CDR3 sequences from RNA transcripts. Using the HTBI primer set, a first-round RT-PCR was run on the TCR CDR3. TCRdb re-called the multiplex PCR reads through MiXCR, storing one row per CDR3 protein. The sample contains approximately 600,000 distinct CDR3 sequences, approximately 15% of which appear only once. The CDR3 is 15 residues long. Deletions cut 3 bases from V and 7 bases from J, with 16 bases between. Per germline, CDR1 LNHDA and CDR2 SQIVND (reference sequence).

The chain joins TRBV19 to TRBJ1-5; D uncertain. The sequence came from a woman aged 25 to 39 with Graves' hyperthyroidism that later progressed to Graves' ophthalmopathy. Sequencing used blood. The CDR3 DNA follows: TGTGCCAGTAGTATTCACGGGAGCTCGGGCCAGCCCCAGCATTTT. Translation gives CASSIHGSSGQPQHF.